The 8 T cell receptor beta chains below come from one sample, sequenced in a study of PD-L1 blockade in urothelial cancer (dated by TCRdb to about 2017). Explained via the paper, the time point label denotes: peripheral blood 6 weeks after treatment start. To prepare the library, the immunoSEQ multiplex PCR assay was applied. Drawn from immuneACCESS, this table holds only the in-frame rearrangements with V and J called that TCRdb kept. Clones are partly lost; checked studies trace under half to an unresolved V gene and leave the rest unexplained. The sample data list tens of thousands of clones, and about 88% of these were observed just once. Roughly 24% of the sample is held by the ten biggest clonotypes. Material: PBMCs, obtained around atezolizumab (anti-PD-L1) treatment. Receptor source: a man between 60 and 75 years old with urothelial cancer.

The rearrangement joins TRBV5-4 to TRBJ1-2; maybe TRBD1 (5 bases). CDR1 is SGHNT and CDR2 is YYREEE in the germline V gene (reference sequence). The CDR3 contains 16 residues. Deletions cut 4 bases from V and 4 bases from J, with 20 bases between. The CDR3 reads CASSKDNTQDLYGYTF. The CDR3 DNA reads TGTGCCAGCAGCAAGGACAATACCCAAGATCTCTATGGCTACACCTTC.

J is TRBJ2-1 and V is TRBV7-9; maybe TRBD2 (5 bases). The CDR3 sequence is 15 residues long. Germline lookup yields CDR1 SEHNR and CDR2 FQNEAQ (reference sequence). Trimming pared 3 bases from V and 1 base from J, leaving 10 bases between. The CDR3 DNA is TGTGCCAGCAGCTTCGACGGGATGTCCTACAATGAGCAGTTCTTC. This gives the protein CASSFDGMSYNEQFF. Supplemented by reference TRBV7-9 and TRBJ2-1, the full variable domain reads DTGVSQNPRHKITKRGQNVTFRCDPISEHNRLYWYRQTLGQGPEFLTYFQNEAQLEKSRLLSDRFSAERPKGSFSTLEIQRTEQGDSAMYLCASSFDGMSYNEQFFGPGTRLTVL.

This chain links TRBV19 with TRBJ2-7, with 9 bases lining up with TRBD1. This CDR3 is built from 15 residues. CDR1 is LNHDA and CDR2 is SQIVND in the germline V gene (reference sequence). V lost 6 bases, J lost 0 bases, and 6 bases stayed unmatched. The CDR3 spells CASRRTGASSYEQYF. The CDR3 nucleotides are TGTGCCAGTAGACGGACAGGGGCTAGCTCCTACGAGCAGTACTTC.

The rearrangement links TRBV11-1 to TRBJ1-1, with 8 positions matching TRBD1. Germline lookup yields CDR1 SGHAT and CDR2 FQDESV (reference sequence). CDR3 size: 15 residues. J gave up 1 base and V 6 bases, and 7 bases lay outside the gene matches. Here the CDR3 DNA reads TGTGCCAGCAGTTTTCAGGGGGCGTCGAACACTGAAGCTTTCTTT. Amino acids: CASSFQGASNTEAFF.

This clone was recorded only once. The genes are TRBV7-9 and TRBJ1-2; maybe TRBD1 (6 bases). CDR3 length: 15 residues. Trimming removed 5 bases from V and 4 bases from J, with 17 bases in between. Per the germline V gene, CDR1 is SEHNR and CDR2 is FQNEAQ (reference sequence). CDR3 in amino acids: CASSPSGGGTYGYTF. In DNA, the CDR3 is TGTGCCAGCAGCCCCTCGGGGGGCGGGACCTATGGCTACACCTTC.

The chain combines TRBV11-3 with TRBJ2-3; D unclear. Between the trimmed V and J ends, which lost 4 bases and 3 bases, there was a span of 5 bases. Germline assignment: CDR1 SGHNT and CDR2 YENEEA. The CDR3 length is 12 residues. In DNA form, the CDR3 reads TGTGCCAGCAGCTATTCTACAGATACGCAGTATTTT. Translation: CASSYSTDTQYF.

The chain couples TRBV28 to TRBJ2-5; maybe TRBD1 (6 bases). V gave up 2 bases and J gave up 1 base, with 11 bases separating them. The CDR3 has 15 residues. The germline CDR1 and CDR2 sequences are MDHEN and SYDVKM. This CDR3 is CASSLLQGTQETQYF. In nucleotides, the CDR3 is TGTGCCAGCAGTTTACTGCAGGGGACCCAAGAGACCCAGTACTTC.

The chain recombines TRBV5-1 with TRBJ1-1; unclear D gene. The CDR3 runs to 12 residues. The V end lost 7 bases, the J end lost 3 bases, and 10 bases lay between the germline ends. CDR1 and CDR2 from the germline V gene are SGHRS and YFSETQ. The CDR3 here is CASRQDYTEAFF. CDR3 in DNA: TGCGCCAGCCGGCAGGATTACACTGAAGCTTTCTTT.